The 30 T cell receptor beta chains below were found in one sample sequenced in a study of cytomegalovirus exposure and HLA in healthy donors. With 60 Vbeta and 13 Jbeta primers, the PCR was carried out. Generated by immunoSEQ multiplex PCR, the TCRdb table keeps only in-frame clones and is missing some. Among around 160,000 clones listed, 68% were seen once. The sample consisted of PBMCs. These receptors were obtained from a man aged 50 to 60 in good health and CMV-seronegative.

V is TRBV11-1 and J is TRBJ2-7, with 7 positions matching TRBD2. Trimming at V came to 5 bases and at J to 4 bases, leaving 11 bases not matched to a gene. This CDR3 has 15 residues. CDR1 SGHAT and CDR2 FQDESV come from the germline V gene (reference sequence). CDR3 DNA: TGTGCCAGCAGCCCCCGCGGGGGTCTTCCGTACGAGCAGTACTTC. The encoded protein is CASSPRGGLPYEQYF.

This clone came up a few times. Different DNA sequences within this sample yield the same CDR3. The chain recombines TRBV7-9 with TRBJ2-7; TRBD1 might be the D (6 bases). V was pared by 4 bases and J by 2 bases, with 9 bases between. CDR1 is SEHNR and CDR2 is FQNEAQ in the germline V gene (reference sequence). This CDR3 comprises 13 residues. DNA for the CDR3: TGTGCCAGCAGCTCAGGACAGACCTACGAGCAGTACTTC. Amino acids: CASSSGQTYEQYF.

This clone occurred once. The rearrangement joins TRBV6-6 to TRBJ2-5; 10 nucleotides match TRBD2. The CDR3 runs to 16 residues. V dropped 2 bases and J dropped 0; count of bases not matched to a gene: 3. Germline V lookup: CDR1 MNHNY, CDR2 SVGAGI (reference sequence). The CDR3 DNA sequence: TGTGCCAGCAGTTACGATAGCGGGGGGAACCAAGAGACCCAGTACTTC. This translates into CASSYDSGGNQETQYF.

This chain links TRBV5-6 with TRBJ1-2; no definite D call. CDR3 size: 12 residues. Germline CDR1 reads SGHDT; CDR2 reads YYEEEE. The V end lost 2 bases, the J end lost 3 bases, and 5 bases lay between the germline ends. CDR3 loop: CASSLRDYGYTF. The DNA for the CDR3 is TGTGCCAGCAGCTTACGAGACTATGGCTACACCTTC.

The chain links TRBV19 to TRBJ2-2, with a weak D call TRBD1 (6 bases). This CDR3 is built from 16 residues. Trimming cost V 6 bases and J 0 bases, with 14 bases left between them. Germline lookup yields CDR1 LNHDA and CDR2 SQIVND (reference sequence). The CDR3 loop reads CASRPTGTANTGELFF. The CDR3, as DNA: TGTGCCAGTAGACCAACAGGGACCGCGAACACCGGGGAGCTGTTTTTT.

This clone was observed a handful of times. V usage is TRBV7-8 and J usage is TRBJ2-1, with D perhaps matching TRBD2 (6 bases). This CDR3 comprises 15 residues. The germline V gene encodes CDR1 SGHVS and CDR2 FQNEAQ. V was shortened by 4 bases and J by 2 bases, with 12 bases between the two germline ends. This chain's CDR3 is CASSSDGGTYNEQFF. CDR3 DNA sequence: TGTGCCAGCAGCTCAGACGGAGGGACCTACAATGAGCAGTTCTTC.

This sequence joins TRBV6-4 and TRBJ2-3; 7 positions match TRBD1. The CDR3 is 13 residues long. The ends lost 3 bases at V and 6 bases at J; junction bases unmatched: 3. Germline V CDR1 and CDR2: MRHNA, SNTAGT. The CDR3 DNA follows: TGTGCCAGCAGTGAAGACAGGGCCGATACGCAGTATTTT. Protein product: CASSEDRADTQYF.

CDR3 protein: CASSESMGQDYEQYF. Here the CDR3 DNA reads TGCGCCAGCAGTGAGTCGATGGGACAGGACTACGAGCAGTACTTC. The V call is TRBV10-1, the J call TRBJ2-7, with TRBD1 identical over 8 bases. This CDR3 contains 15 residues. The V and J ends lost 0 bases and 3 bases, in that order; junction bases with no gene match: 4. CDR1 is WNHNN and CDR2 is SYGVQD in the germline V gene (reference sequence).

Turning to this clone: The same CDR3 can be traced to other DNA sequences in this sample. V and J are TRBV2 and TRBJ1-6; D gene unclear. The CDR3 contains 14 residues. Trimming pared 1 base from V and 5 bases from J, leaving 6 bases between. Looked up from germline, CDR1 is SNHLY and CDR2 is FYNNEI. Here the CDR3 reads CASSEGRNNSPLHF. CDR3 sequence (DNA): TGTGCCAGCAGTGAAGGGCGGAATAATTCACCCCTCCACTTT.

V is TRBV21-1 and J is TRBJ2-7; no DNA check was done on the table's D call, TRBD2. TRBV21-1 is deemed a pseudogene. CDR3 length: 16 amino acids. The CDR3 sequence is CASSKVVAEDSYEQYF. The CDR3 bases are TGTGCCAGCAGCAAAGTAGTGGCAGAGGACTCCTACGAGCAGTACTTC.

This clone was detected only a few times. V is TRBV6-5 and J is TRBJ1-1, with D tentatively TRBD1 (6 bases). Between the trimmed V and J ends, which lost 7 bases and 3 bases, there was a span of 12 bases. This CDR3 is 13 amino acids long. CDR1 MNHEY and CDR2 SVGAGI come from the germline V gene. The CDR3: CASINPGDTEAFF. The CDR3, as DNA: TGTGCCAGCATCAACCCAGGGGACACTGAAGCTTTCTTT.

This clone has a handful of counts. V and J are TRBV2 and TRBJ2-2, with 8 nucleotides matching TRBD1. CDR1 and CDR2 (germline): SNHLY, FYNNEI. V lost 6 bases and J lost 2; bases outside the gene matches: 5. This CDR3 has 15 amino acids. The CDR3 loop is CASRMTGANTGELFF. DNA for the CDR3: TGTGCCAGCAGGATGACAGGGGCCAACACCGGGGAGCTGTTTTTT.

The rearrangement links TRBV5-1 to TRBJ2-7; maybe TRBD2 (6 bases). There are 15 residues in the CDR3. V dropped 5 bases and J dropped 3 bases, with 18 bases sitting between them. Germline CDR1 is SGHRS and CDR2 is YFSETQ. The CDR3 region is CASSLSGGLIYEQYF. CDR3 DNA: TGCGCCAGCAGTTTATCCGGGGGACTCATCTACGAGCAGTACTTC.

This chain joins TRBV19 and TRBJ1-5; 8 bases fit TRBD1. V lost 8 bases, J lost 3 bases, and 9 bases stayed unmatched. The length of the CDR3 is 15 residues. The germline gives CDR1 LNHDA, CDR2 SQIVND (reference sequence). CDR3 protein: CASRKAGQVNQPQHF. The CDR3 nucleotides are TGTGCCAGTCGGAAGGCGGGACAGGTCAATCAGCCCCAGCATTTT.

The chain links TRBV5-1 to TRBJ2-1; TRBD2 agrees at 7 bases. Germline-derived CDR1 and CDR2 are SGHRS and YFSETQ. The CDR3 loop spans 12 amino acids. The ends lost 5 bases at V and 5 bases at J; junction bases unmatched: 1. CDR3 coding DNA: TGCGCCAGCAGACTAGCGAACAATGAGCAGTTCTTC. Translated: CASRLANNEQFF.

The chain is built from TRBV5-1 and TRBJ2-3; D is perhaps TRBD1 (6 bases). The length of the CDR3 is 15 residues. Trimming shortened V by 3 bases and J by 2 bases, and 13 bases separated the two germline ends. Germline V gene lookup returns CDR1 SGHRS and CDR2 YFSETQ. The CDR3 region has the DNA TGCGCCAGCAGCTGGGGCCAGGGGCTCACAGATACGCAGTATTTT. This sequence encodes CASSWGQGLTDTQYF.

This chain connects TRBV28 to TRBJ2-5, with D perhaps TRBD2 (6 bases). The CDR3 is 13 amino acids. Deletions cut 6 bases from V and 5 bases from J, with 13 bases between. CDR1 is MDHEN and CDR2 is SYDVKM in the germline V gene. The chain's CDR3 is CASRPGTVETQYF. The CDR3 bases are TGTGCCAGCAGACCCGGGACTGTGGAGACCCAGTACTTC.

CDR3 coding DNA: TGTGCCAGCAGTTACCGGGACTCTCACACAGATACGCAGTATTTT. Translating it yields CASSYRDSHTDTQYF. This sequence joins TRBV6-5 and TRBJ2-3, with a weak D call TRBD2 (6 bases). The germline CDR1 and CDR2 sequences are MNHEY and SVGAGI. The CDR3 length is 15 residues. V shed 2 bases and J shed 2 bases, with 11 bases lying between them.

The rearrangement joins TRBV5-6 to TRBJ1-2, with D possibly matching TRBD1 (5 bases). This CDR3 spans 13 amino acids. Per the germline V gene, CDR1 is SGHDT and CDR2 is YYEEEE. Trimming cost V 1 base and J 7 bases, with 11 bases left between them. This CDR3 is CASSLQGGAGYTF. DNA of the CDR3: TGTGCCAGCAGCTTGCAAGGAGGGGCTGGCTACACCTTC. Variable domain in full (rest from reference TRBV5-6 and TRBJ1-2): DAGVTQSPTHLIKTRGQQVTLRCSPKSGHDTVSWYQQALGQGPQFIFQYYEEEERQRGNFPDRFSGHQFPNYSSELNVNALLLGDSALYLCASSLQGGAGYTFGSGTRLTVV.

The CDR3, as DNA: TGTGCCAGCAGCTTATCCCAAGGGGCCAGCTATGGCTACACCTTC. It codes for CASSLSQGASYGYTF. V usage is TRBV11-2 and J usage is TRBJ1-2, with D maybe TRBD1 (5 bases). Trimming removed 2 bases at V and 4 bases at J, with 14 bases between. This CDR3 spans 15 amino acids. CDR1 is SGHAT and CDR2 is FQNNGV in the germline V gene.

V gene TRBV10-3 combines with J gene TRBJ2-7, with 11 bases fitting TRBD2. Trimming cost V 7 bases and J 4 bases; bases outside gene matches: 9. CDR3 length: 15 amino acids. Looked up from germline, CDR1 is ENHRY and CDR2 is SYGVKD. In DNA form, the CDR3 reads TGTGCCATCACTAGGAGTAGCGGGGGGGCTTACGAGCAGTACTTC. Amino acids: CAITRSSGGAYEQYF.

V is TRBV10-1 and J is TRBJ2-3; 10 nucleotides line up with TRBD1. The V and J ends lost 2 bases and 5 bases, in that order; junction bases with no gene match: 4. Germline loops: CDR1 WNHNN, CDR2 SYGVQD (reference sequence). This CDR3 is built from 15 residues. The CDR3 loop reads CASSERTGGLDTQYF. DNA of the CDR3: TGCGCCAGCAGTGAGCGGACAGGGGGATTAGATACGCAGTATTTT.

The chain couples TRBV20-1 to TRBJ2-5; D remains ambiguous. The length of the CDR3 is 11 residues. The germline V gene encodes CDR1 DFQATT and CDR2 SNEGSKA (reference sequence). V was shortened by 6 bases and J by 0 bases, with 5 bases between the two germline ends. As DNA, the CDR3 is TGCAGTGCCGCGTACCAAGAGACCCAGTACTTC. The encoded protein is CSAAYQETQYF.

The V call is TRBV13, the J call TRBJ1-1, with 9 nucleotides matching TRBD1. The CDR3 is 13 residues long. Germline V lookup: CDR1 PRHDT, CDR2 FYEKMQ (reference sequence). The J segment lost 5 bases and the V segment lost 3 bases, leaving 1 base of the junction unmatched. DNA for the CDR3: TGTGCCAGCAGCTTTGACAGGGGGACTGAAGCTTTCTTT. Translated: CASSFDRGTEAFF.

V usage is TRBV2 and J usage is TRBJ2-7; D possibly corresponds to TRBD1 (6 bases). This CDR3 comprises 11 residues. Trimming took 3 bases from V and 12 from J, leaving 12 bases between them. The V gene's germline CDR1 is SNHLY and CDR2 FYNNEI. This chain's CDR3 is CASSDRGKGYF. The DNA of the CDR3 is TGTGCCAGCAGTGATAGGGGGAAGGGGTACTTC.

The chain links TRBV6-5 to TRBJ2-1, with TRBD2 identical over 9 bases. Per germline, CDR1 MNHEY and CDR2 SVGAGI. The CDR3 spans 15 residues. V lost 0 bases, J lost 5 bases, and 2 bases stayed unmatched. DNA for the CDR3: TGTGCCAGCAGTTACTCGGCTAGCGGGAACAATGAGCAGTTCTTC. As protein: CASSYSASGNNEQFF.

This chain links TRBV7-9 with TRBJ1-2, with D maybe TRBD1 (5 bases). Germline CDR1 is SEHNR and CDR2 is FQNEAQ (reference sequence). Trimming took 5 bases from V and 4 from J, leaving 14 bases between them. The CDR3 length is 14 residues. CDR3 nucleotides: TGTGCCAGCAGCCCTAGACAGAGTCTCTATGGCTACACCTTC. Its translation: CASSPRQSLYGYTF.

Remarks on this clone: Other DNA sequences from this sample encode an identical CDR3 as well. The chain combines TRBV2 with TRBJ1-5; TRBD1 matches 7 bases. Germline V gives CDR1 SNHLY, CDR2 FYNNEI. There are 14 residues in the CDR3. V shed 4 bases, J shed 2 bases, and the junction held 2 bases outside the gene matches. CDR3 amino acids: CASSVGGGNQPQHF. As DNA, the CDR3 is TGTGCCAGCAGTGTAGGGGGCGGCAATCAGCCCCAGCATTTT.

The table lists this clone with a few counts. The rearrangement joins TRBV7-2 to TRBJ2-5; weak D call: TRBD2 (6 bases). The J call could be wrong; TRBJ2-7 is a better fit for the DNA end. Germline CDR1 SGHTA, CDR2 FQGNSA. This CDR3 has 13 amino acids. The CDR3: CASSLPGLVEQYF. CDR3 sequence (DNA): TGTGCCAGCAGTTTACCGGGACTTGTCGAGCAGTACTTC.

Points on this clone: This specimen includes other DNA sequences encoding the same CDR3. The V call is TRBV4-2, the J call TRBJ1-3; a possible D gene is TRBD1 (6 bases). The length of the CDR3 is 15 residues. V gave up 0 bases and J gave up 0 bases, with 6 bases separating them. The germline gives CDR1 LGHNA, CDR2 YNFKEQ. Here the CDR3 reads CASSQEGGSGNTIYF. Here the CDR3 DNA reads TGTGCCAGCAGCCAAGAAGGGGGCTCTGGAAACACCATATATTTT.